This is a list of T cell receptor beta chains from one sample in a study of human T cells and chemical hapten exposure. One entry per CDR3 protein results from TCRdb running MiXCR on the RACE reads. The table has about 100,000 distinct CDR3 sequences, approximately 10% seen once. Sample: whole blood, taken in connection with sensitization to the hapten diphenylcyclopropenone (DPC). These receptors originate from a man between 40 and 49 years old with alopecia areata. Some clones in this sample may be carry-over from other donors' samples. Both conserved end residues are part of each CDR3. A D gene is named only where the DNA matches it firmly. Clone sizes are given selectively: once, few, many, or a class where the clone is expanded.

d_call	v_call	clone_size	j_call	cdr3_nt	cdr3_aa
TRBD2	TRBV4-1	few	TRBJ2-3	TGCGCCAGCAGCCAAGATCGCCTGGGACTAGATCGGTCGACTAGCGGGAGGACAGATACGCAGTATTTT	CASSQDRLGLDRSTSGRTDTQYF
NA	TRBV29-1	few	TRBJ2-7	TGCAGCGTTGTCCCACGACTAGGCGAGCAGTACTTC	CSVVPRLGEQYF
TRBD2	TRBV6-5	NA	TRBJ2-3	TGTGCCAGCATCGGGACTAACACAGATACGCAGTATTTT	CASIGTNTDTQYF
TRBD2	TRBV5-1	few	TRBJ2-3	TGCGCCAGCAGCTTAGCGGGAGAGATCACAGATACGCAGTATTTT	CASSLAGEITDTQYF
NA	TRBV6-6	NA	TRBJ1-5	TGTGCCAGCGATGCGGGGGGCTGGGGCAATCAGCCCCAGCATTTT	CASDAGGWGNQPQHF
TRBD1	TRBV29-1	few	TRBJ1-1	TGCAGCGTCACCCGGGACAGCCCGTTTTTGAACACTGAAGCTTTCTTT	CSVTRDSPFLNTEAFF
NA	TRBV6-2/TRBV6-3	few	TRBJ2-1	TGTGCCAGCACGACCCGTGTCGGCAGGGTAATGGGTGAGCAGTTCTTC	CASTTRVGRVMGEQFF
TRBD2	TRBV6-2/TRBV6-3	NA	TRBJ2-7	TGTGCCAGCTTTGGGACTAGCGGGAGTTACGAGCAGTACTTC	CASFGTSGSYEQYF
TRBD1	TRBV11-1	NA	TRBJ2-5	TGTGCCAGCAGCCTCCAACCGACAGGGCAAGAGACCCAGTACTTC	CASSLQPTGQETQYF
NA	TRBV14	NA	TRBJ2-5	TGTGCCAGCAGCCAAGTTTCAGGGGCAGAGACCCAGTACTTC	CASSQVSGAETQYF
NA	TRBV20-1	many	TRBJ1-5	TGCAGTGCTATTCCAGGGGTCAATCAGCCCCAGCATTTT	CSAIPGVNQPQHF
NA	TRBV7-2	NA	TRBJ1-1	TGTGCCAGCAGTTGGTATGGGGAAGCTTTCTTT	CASSWYGEAFF
NA	TRBV6-2/TRBV6-3	few	TRBJ2-2	TGTGCCAGCAACAGGGCCTCCCTAGCCGGGGAGCTGTTTTTT	CASNRASLAGELFF
TRBD1	TRBV29-1	many	TRBJ1-1	TGCAGCGTGGAGGGACAGATGAACACTGAAGCTTTCTTT	CSVEGQMNTEAFF
TRBD1	TRBV11-2	few	TRBJ2-3	TGTGCCAGCAGCTTAGTCCCCCCGGGACAGGGGTGGAGAGGAACAGATACGCAGTATTTT	CASSLVPPGQGWRGTDTQYF
TRBD1	TRBV7-2	few	TRBJ2-5	TGTGCCAGCAGCCACGGGACAGGGGTGGTAGAGACCCAGTACTTC	CASSHGTGVVETQYF
NA	TRBV29-1	many	TRBJ1-5	TGCAGCGGAGGGAGGGAGGGTCAGCCCCAGCATTTT	CSGGREGQPQHF
NA	TRBV6-2/TRBV6-3	few	TRBJ2-7	TGTGCCAGCAGCCTCGCCCAGGGCAACTCCTACGAGCAGTACTTC	CASSLAQGNSYEQYF
NA	TRBV29-1	many	TRBJ2-1	TGCAGCGTTCGTCTAGTCGGGAGCTATGAGCAGTTCTTC	CSVRLVGSYEQFF
NA	TRBV5-6	few	TRBJ1-1	TGTGCCAGCAGCGTAATGAACACTGAAGCTTTCTTT	CASSVMNTEAFF
NA	TRBV11-2	few	TRBJ2-1	TGTGCCAGCCGTTTCTCCTCGGGCGATGAGCAGTTCTTC	CASRFSSGDEQFF
TRBD1	TRBV5-8	NA	TRBJ2-7	TGTGCCAGCAGCTTGGGGGGGGACAGGGTCTACGAGCAGTACTTC	CASSLGGDRVYEQYF
NA	TRBV14	few	TRBJ1-1	TGTGCCAGCAGCCAGCCGGGTCTAACCACTGAAGCTTTCTTT	CASSQPGLTTEAFF
NA	TRBV20-1	many	TRBJ1-1	TGCAGTGCAAGCCCGGGACAAGGGTTGACTGAAGCTTTCTTT	CSASPGQGLTEAFF
TRBD2	TRBV20-1	NA	TRBJ2-7	TGCAGTGCTAGACCCTCACCCCCAGCGGGAGGTCCCTACGAGCAGTACTTC	CSARPSPPAGGPYEQYF
NA	TRBV28	NA	TRBJ1-5	TGTGCCAGCAGTCCCGGACAGTACAATCAGCCCCAGCATTTT	CASSPGQYNQPQHF
TRBD1	TRBV7-2	few	TRBJ2-2	TGTGCCAGCAGCTTAAGACAGGGAATGGGGACCGGGGAGCTGTTTTTT	CASSLRQGMGTGELFF
NA	TRBV12-3/TRBV12-4	NA	TRBJ2-4	TGTGCCAGCAGTACCTGGACGGCTTTGGCCAAAAACATTCAGTACTTC	CASSTWTALAKNIQYF
TRBD1	TRBV20-1	few	TRBJ2-7	TGCAGTGCTAGACTTCCGGGACAGGGGAGCTCCTACGAGCAGTACTTC	CSARLPGQGSSYEQYF